This T cell receptor (beta chain) was sequenced in a study of siplizumab effects on memory and regulatory T cells. The data were produced by immunoSEQ multiplex PCR, yet TCRdb's version contains in-frame clones alone and is incomplete. In the table there are approximately 120,000 clones, 92% of which are singletons. Germline lookup yields CDR1 LNHDA and CDR2 SQIVND (reference sequence). The CDR3 spans 16 residues. The junction had 4 bases not matched to a gene; V was cut back by 1 base and J by 1 base. The material sequenced was Tregs sorted from blood. The source of this sequence is a human donor in good health. This sequence joins TRBV19 and TRBJ2-4, with 7 nucleotides matching TRBD1. For the CDR3, the DNA is TGTGCCAGTAGTATAGGACAGGGCTGGGCCAAAAACATTCAGTACTTC. It codes for CASSIGQGWAKNIQYF.